These 8 T cell receptor beta chains came from one sample sequenced in a study of patients and donors after allogeneic stem cell transplantation. TCRdb processed the RT-PCR reads anew with MiXCR; each CDR3 protein has one entry. The table shows roughly 960,000 distinct CDR3 sequences, with around 17% occurring only once. The sequenced sample consisted of blood, either unsorted or a sorted T cell fraction (not recorded which). These receptors were taken from a human donor who was either an allogeneic HSCT recipient or a stem cell or donor lymphocyte infusion donor (not recorded which). It is not recorded whose cells these are; they may come from a transplant donor.

This clonotype appeared a few times. V is TRBV10-3 and J is TRBJ2-3, with D maybe TRBD2 (6 bases). The germline gives CDR1 ENHRY, CDR2 SYGVKD. The CDR3 covers 17 residues. V lost 4 bases and J lost 2, with 19 bases in between. CDR3 protein: CAISGPAGSLYTDTQYF. CDR3 sequence (DNA): TGTGCCATCAGTGGCCCAGCGGGCTCACTATACACAGATACGCAGTATTTT.

V is TRBV10-3 and J is TRBJ2-3; D perhaps matches TRBD2 (5 bases). Trimming removed 7 bases at V and 4 bases at J, with 12 bases between. The CDR3 covers 13 residues. Germline V CDR1 and CDR2: ENHRY, SYGVKD. The CDR3 DNA reads as TGTGCCATCAAGGGCCCCGGGGCAGATACGCAGTATTTT. Protein sequence: CAIKGPGADTQYF.

This clonotype was detected only a few times. The chain recombines TRBV14 with TRBJ1-1; 7 bases are a match to TRBD1. This CDR3 spans 16 amino acids. J was trimmed by 1 base and V by 3 bases; bases with no gene match: 8. Per the germline V gene, CDR1 is SGHDN and CDR2 is FVKESK. CDR3 nucleotides: TGTGCCAGCAGCCACCCAATGACAGGGCCGAACACTGAAGCTTTCTTT. Residues: CASSHPMTGPNTEAFF.

This clonotype was detected ten times or more. The chain employs TRBV29-1 and TRBJ2-3; 9 bases match TRBD2. V shed 5 bases, J shed 3 bases, and the junction held 9 bases outside the gene matches. CDR1 is SQVTM, CDR2 ANQGSEA, per germline. This CDR3 region has 15 residues. The CDR3 is CSVILSSGTTDTQYF. Here the CDR3 DNA reads TGCAGCGTTATCCTGTCTAGCGGGACAACAGATACGCAGTATTTT.

The chain is built from TRBV5-1 and TRBJ1-1; no reliable D call. CDR1 and CDR2 (germline): SGHRS, YFSETQ. The CDR3 runs 14 residues. The ends were cut back, 8 bases at V and 5 bases at J, with 19 bases in the middle. The CDR3 coding sequence is TGCGCCAGTGAGAAGGGTTACAGTCGGACTGAAGCTTTCTTT. Residues: CASEKGYSRTEAFF.

This rearrangement joins TRBV6-2 or TRBV6-3 to TRBJ2-1; the match to TRBD2 covers 12 bases. The length of the CDR3 is 15 residues. V lost 5 bases, J lost 13 bases, and 12 bases stayed unmatched. Germline V gene sequence: CDR1 MNHEY, CDR2 SVGEGT. CDR3 in DNA: TGTGCCAGCAGTAGACTTACTAGCGGGGGGAATCATCAGTTCTTC. Amino acid sequence: CASSRLTSGGNHQFF.

This clonotype has only a few counts. The chain links TRBV20-1 to TRBJ2-1; possible D gene TRBD2, 5 bases. Trimming removed 0 bases from V and 12 bases from J, with 9 bases in between. The CDR3 totals 11 residues. Germline lookup yields CDR1 DFQATT and CDR2 SNEGSKA (reference sequence). The CDR3 sequence: CSARDISGQFF. The CDR3, as DNA: TGCAGTGCTAGAGATATCAGCGGGCAGTTCTTC.

The chain joins TRBV7-9 to TRBJ2-7; TRBD2 matches 8 bases. Germline V lookup: CDR1 SEHNR, CDR2 FQNEAQ (reference sequence). The CDR3 consists of 14 residues. The junction had 12 bases not matched to a gene; V was cut back by 10 bases and J by 4 bases. CDR3 sequence reads: CATGDRGGRYEQYF. In DNA, the CDR3 is TGTGCCACAGGGGATCGCGGGGGGCGATACGAGCAGTACTTC.